The 22 T cell receptor beta chains below come from one sample, sequenced in a study of blood T cell repertoires in COVID-19 (dated by TCRdb to 2018 to 2021). Receptor amplification or capture employed the immunoSEQ multiplex PCR assay. TCRdb holds this immuneACCESS table with in-frame rearrangements only. Some clones are missing; in checked studies, unresolved V genes explain under half, and the rest has no known cause. The sample includes approximately 60,000 clones, with roughly 76% observed a single time. Approximately 24% of the sample belongs to the ten largest clones. Sequencing input: peripheral blood. The origin of the receptors is a man in his fifties or sixties with active or convalescent COVID-19.

The V gene is TRBV3-1 (or the pseudogene TRBV3-2), the J gene TRBJ2-5; D remains unclear. Germline V gene sequence: CDR1 LGHDT, CDR2 YNNKEL (reference sequence). The V and J ends lost 0 bases and 1 base respectively, with 6 bases between them. The CDR3 sequence is 14 residues long. The CDR3 sequence is CASSQEHFQETQYF. The CDR3 DNA is TGTGCCAGCAGCCAAGAGCACTTCCAAGAGACCCAGTACTTC.

The rearrangement links TRBV27 to TRBJ2-4; tentatively, D is TRBD1 (6 bases). Per germline, CDR1 MNHEY and CDR2 SMNVEV (reference sequence). V shed 0 bases and J shed 4 bases, with 13 bases lying between them. CDR3 length equals 16 residues. The CDR3 protein is CASSLSIRTVKNIQYF. The CDR3 DNA reads as TGTGCCAGCAGTTTATCGATTCGGACAGTTAAAAACATTCAGTACTTC.

The chain recombines TRBV5-1 with TRBJ2-1; TRBD2 might be the D (5 bases). The V and J ends lost 0 bases and 5 bases respectively, with 6 bases between them. The CDR3 runs 13 residues. CDR1 is SGHRS and CDR2 is YFSETQ in the germline V gene. As DNA, the CDR3 is TGCGCCAGCAGCTTGGCCGGGAACAATGAGCAGTTCTTC. Protein: CASSLAGNNEQFF.

The V call is TRBV18, the J call TRBJ1-6, with 7 positions matching TRBD1. The germline V gene has CDR1 KGHSH and CDR2 LQKENI. V was pared by 4 bases and J by 9 bases, with 6 bases of the junction left unmatched. CDR3 size: 14 residues. CDR3 sequence (DNA): TGTGCCAGCTCACTAGACAGGGAACGTTCACCCCTCCACTTT. Translated, it gives CASSLDRERSPLHF.

V gene TRBV10-3 combines with J gene TRBJ2-2, with D possibly being TRBD2 (5 bases). CDR3 length: 14 amino acids. Germline V gene sequence: CDR1 ENHRY, CDR2 SYGVKD. Trimming took off 0 bases at V and 7 bases at J, with 9 bases between the two ends. The CDR3 sequence is CAISESGSVGELFF. The CDR3 DNA reads TGTGCCATCAGTGAGTCAGGGAGCGTCGGGGAGCTGTTTTTT.

This clone turned up a few times. The genes are TRBV29-1 and TRBJ2-1; D may be TRBD1 (5 bases). The CDR3 runs 14 residues. Looked up from germline, CDR1 is SQVTM and CDR2 is ANQGSEA. The V end lost 5 bases, the J end lost 7 bases, and 18 bases lay between the germline ends. CDR3 region: CSVYPVGRKNEQFF. As DNA, the CDR3 is TGCAGCGTTTACCCCGTGGGGCGAAAGAATGAGCAGTTCTTC.

This clone was counted a few times. This CDR3 is CATHVGVGGAAFF. The CDR3 DNA follows: TGTGCCACCCATGTGGGGGTGGGGGGGGCAGCTTTCTTT. The chain combines TRBV19 with TRBJ1-1, with a weak D call TRBD1 (6 bases). Germline values: CDR1 LNHDA, CDR2 SQIVND (reference sequence). Trimming removed 10 bases at V and 10 bases at J, with 22 bases between. CDR3 size: 13 residues.

The V and J genes are TRBV15 and TRBJ2-5; D not resolved. This CDR3 region has 14 residues. Germline lookup yields CDR1 LNHNV and CDR2 YYDKDF (reference sequence). V lost 1 base, J lost 5 bases, and 11 bases lay in between. The CDR3 sequence: CATSRVLVWETQYF. For the CDR3, the DNA is TGTGCCACCAGCAGAGTCCTAGTTTGGGAGACCCAGTACTTC.

This clone occurred once. V usage is TRBV11-2 and J usage is TRBJ2-3, with 9 bases matching TRBD1. The CDR3 extends over 16 amino acids. With V trimmed by 7 bases and J by 2 bases, 10 bases remained unmatched. CDR1 and CDR2 (germline): SGHAT, FQNNGV. This CDR3 reads CASTQTGTGHTDTQYF. The DNA for the CDR3 is TGTGCCAGCACGCAAACCGGGACAGGGCACACAGATACGCAGTATTTT.

This chain connects TRBV5-8 to TRBJ2-7; D is perhaps TRBD2 (6 bases). V dropped 1 base and J dropped 3 bases, with 14 bases sitting between them. The length of the CDR3 is 15 residues. The germline V gene encodes CDR1 SGHTS and CDR2 YDEGEE. The CDR3 protein is CASSLRGGARYEQYF. CDR3 DNA sequence: TGTGCCAGCAGCTTGCGTGGAGGGGCACGCTACGAGCAGTACTTC.

The CDR3 nucleotides read TGTGCCAGCAGCTTGGCACAGTTGAACACTGAAGCTTTCTTT. This gives the protein CASSLAQLNTEAFF. The V gene is TRBV5-6, the J gene TRBJ1-1, with no clear D. The CDR3 runs 14 residues. From germline, CDR1 is SGHDT and CDR2 YYEEEE. Trimming shortened V by 0 bases and J by 0 bases, and 6 bases separated the two germline ends. The whole variable domain, remainder taken from reference TRBV5-6 and TRBJ1-1, is DAGVTQSPTHLIKTRGQQVTLRCSPKSGHDTVSWYQQALGQGPQFIFQYYEEEERQRGNFPDRFSGHQFPNYSSELNVNALLLGDSALYLCASSLAQLNTEAFFGQGTRLTVV.

J is TRBJ1-4 and V is TRBV5-4; D is uncertain. The germline V gene encodes CDR1 SGHNT and CDR2 YYREEE (reference sequence). The CDR3 is 14 amino acids. Between the trimmed V and J ends, which lost 5 bases and 3 bases, there was a span of 11 bases. The CDR3 is CASRSAGPNEKLFF. Here the CDR3 DNA reads TGTGCCAGCAGGTCGGCAGGCCCTAATGAAAAACTGTTTTTT.

The chain recombines TRBV11-3 with TRBJ1-1, with D possibly matching TRBD1 (5 bases). Deletions cut 0 bases from V and 4 bases from J, with 6 bases between. Germline CDR1 is SGHNT and CDR2 is YENEEA. The CDR3 is made up of 13 amino acids. The CDR3 sequence is CASSLDQGTEAFF. The DNA of the CDR3 is TGTGCCAGCAGCTTAGACCAGGGCACTGAAGCTTTCTTT.

CDR3 loop: CASSISGGDTQYF. The CDR3 DNA is TGTGCCAGTAGTATAAGCGGGGGAGATACGCAGTATTTT. The rearrangement joins TRBV19 to TRBJ2-3; TRBD2 matches 8 bases. The CDR3 contains 13 residues. Per germline, CDR1 LNHDA and CDR2 SQIVND (reference sequence). Losses at the gene ends were 2 bases for V and 5 bases for J; bases not matched to a gene: 0.

This rearrangement joins TRBV6-5 to TRBJ1-4; no firm D call. This CDR3 is 14 amino acids long. The germline V and J ends were trimmed by 8 bases and 1 base, with 11 bases remaining between them. CDR1 is MNHEY and CDR2 is SVGAGI in the germline V gene. The CDR3 coding sequence is TGTGCCAGCCGGGAGGCGGGAACTAATGAAAAACTGTTTTTT. Its translation is CASREAGTNEKLFF.

This chain's CDR3 is CASARDRVYEQYF. In DNA, the CDR3 is TGTGCCAGCGCGCGGGACAGGGTCTACGAGCAGTACTTC. V is TRBV27 and J is TRBJ2-7, with 9 bases identical to TRBD1. The junction had 5 bases not matched to a gene; V was cut back by 8 bases and J by 3 bases. CDR1 and CDR2 from the germline V gene are MNHEY and SMNVEV (reference sequence). The CDR3 sequence is 13 residues long.

The chain employs TRBV7-8 and TRBJ2-3, with 7 bases lining up with TRBD2. The germline V gene has CDR1 SGHVS and CDR2 FQNEAQ. V lost 2 bases and J lost 4; bases outside the gene matches: 18. The CDR3 spans 19 residues. The CDR3 loop reads CASSLLVRSGGGGADTQYF. The DNA of the CDR3 is TGTGCCAGCAGCTTATTGGTGCGATCCGGCGGTGGGGGGGCAGATACGCAGTATTTT.

The chain employs TRBV18 and TRBJ1-1; a possible D gene is TRBD1 (6 bases). The CDR3 totals 12 residues. Looked up from germline, CDR1 is KGHSH and CDR2 is LQKENI. Trimming removed 8 bases at V and 6 bases at J, with 13 bases between. CDR3 in amino acids: CASRRGGSEAFF. CDR3 nucleotide sequence: TGTGCCAGCCGCCGGGGGGGCTCTGAAGCTTTCTTT.

A few counts support this clone. The gene calls are TRBV14 and TRBJ1-1; D is perhaps TRBD1 (5 bases). The germline V and J ends were trimmed by 2 bases and 1 base, with 5 bases remaining between them. CDR1 SGHDN and CDR2 FVKESK come from the germline V gene. The CDR3 contains 13 residues. Written as DNA, the CDR3 is TGTGCCAGCAGCCAACAGGGGAACACTGAAGCTTTCTTT. Translation gives CASSQQGNTEAFF. The variable domain in full, completed from reference TRBV14 and TRBJ1-1, reads EAGVTQFPSHSVIEKGQTVTLRCDPISGHDNLYWYRRVMGKEIKFLLHFVKESKQDESGMPNNRFLAERTGGTYSTLKVQPAELEDSGVYFCASSQQGNTEAFFGQGTRLTVV.

J is TRBJ2-3 and V is TRBV6-5, with D possibly matching TRBD1 (5 bases). The ends were cut back, 6 bases at V and 4 bases at J, with 11 bases in the middle. The CDR3 totals 13 residues. CDR1 is MNHEY, CDR2 SVGAGI, per germline. CDR3 amino acids: CASRKDTSDTQYF. The CDR3 nucleotides are TGTGCCAGCAGGAAGGACACCTCAGATACGCAGTATTTT.

The rearrangement uses TRBV5-1 and TRBJ2-3; 14 nucleotides align to TRBD2. Looked up from germline, CDR1 is SGHRS and CDR2 is YFSETQ. Germline trimming cut 1 base from V and 4 bases from J; bases unmatched to any gene: 5. The CDR3 totals 17 residues. In DNA form, the CDR3 reads TGCGCCAGCAGCTTGTTGGGACTAGCGGGAGAGGCAGATACGCAGTATTTT. Protein product: CASSLLGLAGEADTQYF.

J is TRBJ2-1 and V is TRBV2; 11 bases fit TRBD2. The CDR3 sequence is 16 residues long. Germline V gene data show CDR1 as SNHLY and CDR2 as FYNNEI. V shed 1 base and J 11 bases; nucleotides not matched to a gene: 10. Written as DNA, the CDR3 is TGTGCCAGCAGTGAAGTTAGCGGGAGGGCCCTCCCGAAGCAGTTCTTC. This codes for CASSEVSGRALPKQFF.